The clone carrying this T cell receptor gamma chain was seen only a few times. Its specificity is not known. CDR1 is VTNTFY, CDR2 YDVSTARD, per germline (reference sequence). J lost 2 bases, V lost 5 bases, and 6 bases had no gene match. CDR3 length: 13 residues. These data are taken from a study of Vδ1+ human thymocytes. Study-wide points: Highly polyclonal TRG and TRD repertoires with Gaussian CDR3 length distributions appeared in thymus.

RNA was extracted from the cells and then reverse transcribed. The CDR3 regions were amplified by multiplex PCR from V-gene primers to a constant-region primer. TCRdb fed the multiplex PCR reads to CATT. This sample carries about 36,000 gamma-chain clones, roughly a fifth of them seen once, and the ten largest clones take 1.9%. The sequenced sample consisted of Vdelta1+ gamma-delta thymocytes from the thymus. Subset in this sample: FACS-sorted CD3+ TCRalphabeta- TCRVdelta1+ TCRVdelta2- thymocytes. V gene TRGV3 combines with J gene TRGJ1 or TRGJ2. The receptor was isolated from a girl under two years old who had congenital heart surgery. In DNA, the CDR3 is TGTGCCACCTGGGCCCGTGATTATTATAAGAAACTCTTT. This encodes CATWARDYYKKLF.